These 16 T cell receptor beta chains came from one sample sequenced in a study of T cell responses to AZD1222 COVID-19 vaccine. Profiled with immunoSEQ multiplex PCR; TCRdb holds only in-frame clones, not every one. The sample has approximately 110,000 clones, roughly 86% seen once. Sequenced material: peripheral blood, taken on day 0 of MenACWY control vaccination. Source of these receptors: an adult in good health.

The rearrangement joins TRBV7-3 to TRBJ2-3; D remains ambiguous. Germline CDR1 SGHTA, CDR2 FQGTGA. The CDR3 extends over 14 amino acids. Deletions cut 5 bases from V and 1 base from J, with 10 bases between. The CDR3 reads CASSPDAGTDTQYF. As DNA, the CDR3 is TGTGCCAGCAGCCCCGATGCGGGCACAGATACGCAGTATTTT.

V usage is TRBV3-1 (or the pseudogene TRBV3-2) and J usage is TRBJ2-1; 12 nucleotides match TRBD2. Germline V CDR1 and CDR2: LGHDT, YNNKEL (reference sequence). The CDR3 runs to 15 residues. The J segment lost 4 bases and the V segment lost 7 bases, leaving 5 bases of the junction unmatched. The CDR3 loop is CASMPGTSGYNEQFF. The CDR3 DNA reads as TGTGCCAGCATGCCGGGGACTAGCGGGTACAATGAGCAGTTCTTC.

The V gene is TRBV7-8, the J gene TRBJ1-2, with TRBD1 matching 7 bases. Germline loops: CDR1 SGHVS, CDR2 FQNEAQ. The CDR3 extends over 17 amino acids. J gave up 4 bases and V 0 bases, and 11 bases lay outside the gene matches. The CDR3: CASSLAPGQDPRYGYTF. CDR3 DNA: TGTGCCAGCAGCTTAGCGCCCGGACAGGATCCCCGCTATGGCTACACCTTC.

This clone has a count of ten or more. This sequence joins TRBV6-4 and TRBJ2-1, with 15 bases that match TRBD2. Germline V CDR1 and CDR2: MRHNA, SNTAGT. With 3 bases clipped from V and 6 bases from J, the junction kept 6 bases outside the gene matches. The CDR3 has 17 residues. DNA for the CDR3: TGTGCCAGCAGTGAAAGTGGACTAGCGGGAGGGGGCAATGAGCAGTTCTTC. Encoded protein: CASSESGLAGGGNEQFF.

This clone has a handful of counts. The V gene is TRBV4-3, the J gene TRBJ2-1; a possible D gene is TRBD2 (6 bases). This CDR3 has 14 residues. V was clipped by 1 base and J by 10 bases, with 14 bases between them. Per germline, CDR1 LGHNA and CDR2 YSLEER. CDR3 region: CASSQGLENAEQFF. As DNA, the CDR3 is TGCGCCAGCAGCCAAGGACTAGAAAACGCGGAGCAGTTCTTC.

This chain uses TRBV4-2 with TRBJ1-1; D perhaps matches TRBD1 (5 bases). This CDR3 contains 15 residues. Per the germline V gene, CDR1 is LGHNA and CDR2 is YNFKEQ. V dropped 4 bases and J dropped 1 base, with 13 bases sitting between them. CDR3 residues: CASSPRGGGNTEAFF. CDR3 DNA sequence: TGTGCCAGCAGCCCCCGCGGGGGTGGGAACACTGAAGCTTTCTTT.

The chain links TRBV28 to TRBJ2-7; D is possibly TRBD1 (6 bases). The germline V and J ends were trimmed by 6 bases and 3 bases, with 18 bases remaining between them. Germline CDR1 is MDHEN and CDR2 is SYDVKM. The CDR3 length is 15 residues. CDR3 loop: CASSPYGGAYYEQYF. The DNA of the CDR3 is TGTGCCAGCAGCCCATATGGGGGCGCCTACTACGAGCAGTACTTC.

The J gene is TRBJ2-1, the V gene TRBV2; maybe TRBD1 (5 bases). The CDR3 is 12 amino acids. V shed 4 bases and J shed 10 bases, with 11 bases lying between them. The germline V gene has CDR1 SNHLY and CDR2 FYNNEI. The CDR3 loop is CASSAEPGEQFF. Here the CDR3 DNA reads TGTGCCAGCAGTGCTGAACCAGGGGAGCAGTTCTTC.

The chain uses TRBV4-3 and TRBJ1-4, with 8 bases matching TRBD1. The CDR3 runs 16 residues. Trimming took 0 bases from V and 7 from J; bases not matched to a gene: 7. Germline-derived CDR1 and CDR2 are LGHNA and YSLEER. CDR3 coding DNA: TGCGCCAGCAGCCAAGAAGGATCAGGGGGCGTTGAAAAACTGTTTTTT. Its protein product is CASSQEGSGGVEKLFF.

This clone was seen a handful of times. The chain has TRBV30 and TRBJ2-5, with a tentative D call TRBD2 (7 bases). Trimming left V 3 bases short and J 8 bases short, with 13 bases between. Germline V gene lookup returns CDR1 GTSNPN and CDR2 SVGIG (reference sequence). The CDR3 spans 12 residues. CDR3 protein: CAWSLRGGTQYF. Here the CDR3 DNA reads TGTGCCTGGAGCCTAAGGGGGGGTACCCAGTACTTC. Using reference TRBV30 and TRBJ2-5 for the parts outside the CDR3, the full variable domain is SQTIHQWPATLVQPVGSPLSLECTVEGTSNPNLYWYRQAAGRGLQLLFYSVGIGQISSEVPQNLSASRPQDRQFILSSKKLLLSDSGFYLCAWSLRGGTQYFGPGTRLLVL.

This clone has a single count. This chain links TRBV6-5 with TRBJ2-2; TRBD2 matches 8 bases. Unmatched junction bases numbered 6, after V lost 2 bases and J lost 4 bases. The germline CDR1 and CDR2 sequences are MNHEY and SVGAGI. CDR3 size: 16 residues. CDR3 sequence (DNA): TGTGCCAGCAGTTACGGCGCGGGAGGAAGCACCGGGGAGCTGTTTTTT. Residues: CASSYGAGGSTGELFF.

The chain combines TRBV11-3 with TRBJ1-2, with D possibly TRBD1 on 6 matching bases. With 10 bases removed from V and 2 bases from J, the gap between germline ends came to 20 bases. The germline V gene encodes CDR1 SGHNT and CDR2 YENEEA. The length of the CDR3 is 15 residues. This CDR3 is CATLPGAFRNYGYTF. CDR3 sequence (DNA): TGTGCCACATTACCAGGGGCGTTTCGGAACTATGGCTACACCTTC.

The rearrangement uses TRBV2 and TRBJ1-5, with D possibly matching TRBD1 (6 bases). The germline V gene encodes CDR1 SNHLY and CDR2 FYNNEI. This CDR3 spans 14 amino acids. The ends were cut back, 2 bases at V and 4 bases at J, with 9 bases in the middle. DNA for the CDR3: TGTGCCAGCAGTGAACAAGGGGGTAATCAGCCCCAGCATTTT. As protein: CASSEQGGNQPQHF.

This sequence joins TRBV4-3 and TRBJ1-5, with TRBD1 as a possible D gene (5 bases). This CDR3 comprises 13 residues. CDR1 is LGHNA, CDR2 YSLEER, per germline. V lost 0 bases and J lost 9, with 9 bases in between. In DNA, the CDR3 is TGCGCCAGCAGCCAAGAGACCGGGGGGCCCCAGCATTTT. Protein sequence: CASSQETGGPQHF.

This chain links TRBV28 with TRBJ2-5, with unresolved D. Trimming pared 3 bases from V and 4 bases from J, leaving 9 bases between. This CDR3 region has 13 residues. Germline loops: CDR1 MDHEN, CDR2 SYDVKM. This CDR3 is CASSLGERETQYF. The CDR3 nucleotides read TGTGCCAGCAGTTTGGGCGAAAGAGAGACCCAGTACTTC.

This chain joins TRBV18 and TRBJ1-2; the match to TRBD1 covers 7 bases. The CDR3 consists of 14 residues. CDR1 is KGHSH and CDR2 is LQKENI in the germline V gene. V shed 2 bases, J shed 7 bases, and the junction held 7 bases outside the gene matches. This chain's CDR3 is CASSPDITGAGYTF. The CDR3 nucleotides are TGTGCCAGCTCACCAGACATCACAGGGGCTGGCTACACCTTC.